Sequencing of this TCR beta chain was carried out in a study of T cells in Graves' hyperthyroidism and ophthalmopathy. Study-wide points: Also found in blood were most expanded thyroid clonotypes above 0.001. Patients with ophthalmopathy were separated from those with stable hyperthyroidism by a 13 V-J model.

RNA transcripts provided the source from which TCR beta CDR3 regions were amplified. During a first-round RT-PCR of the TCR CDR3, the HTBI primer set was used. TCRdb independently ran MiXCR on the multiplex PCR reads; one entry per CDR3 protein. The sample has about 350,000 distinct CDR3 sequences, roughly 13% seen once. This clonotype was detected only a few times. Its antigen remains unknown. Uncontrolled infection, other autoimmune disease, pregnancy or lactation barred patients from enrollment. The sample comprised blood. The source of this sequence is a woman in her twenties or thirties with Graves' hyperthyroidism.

CDR3: CASSEAKALTYGYTF. The CDR3 DNA is TGTGCCAGCAGTGAAGCAAAGGCCCTTACTTATGGCTACACCTTC. This sequence joins TRBV2 and TRBJ1-2; D is unclear. Trimming took off 0 bases at V and 5 bases at J, with 13 bases between the two ends. Germline CDR1 SNHLY, CDR2 FYNNEI. The CDR3 is 15 residues long.